This TCR beta chain emerged from a study of blood T cell repertoires in COVID-19. The CDR3 length is 15 residues. V lost 7 bases, J lost 0 bases, and 13 bases lay in between. Looked up from germline, CDR1 is MNHEY and CDR2 is SVGAGI. Method: immunoSEQ multiplex PCR; TCRdb's copy keeps in-frame clones and lacks some. The sample has 130,000 to 150,000 clones, 85% to 90% seen once; the top ten hold 10% to 12%. This clonotype was sampled from a man aged 55 to 70 who had recovered from COVID-19. Sequenced: PBMCs or T cells enriched from blood (not recorded which). The chain links TRBV6-5 to TRBJ2-1; D not resolved. The CDR3 spells CASTSRKSSYNEQFF. CDR3 in DNA: TGTGCCAGCACGAGCCGAAAGTCCTCCTACAATGAGCAGTTCTTC.